This T cell receptor (beta chain) came from a study of blood T cell repertoires in COVID-19 (dated by TCRdb to about 2020). With regard to the full study: The collaborator samples originated in the United States, Italy and Spain and spanned the acute and convalescent phases of COVID-19. The material from the prospective study consisted of cDNA or gDNA derived from T cells, B-cell-depleted T cells, or PBMCs. Subjects who had been exposed to COVID-19, were actively infected with it, or had recovered from it provided the deeply sampled blood TCRbeta repertoires that made up the dataset. A freely available public database, intended as a resource for researchers studying the immune response to SARS-CoV-2, is where the repertoires were released. Samples came from the ongoing ImmuneRACE study (first 160 participants) plus 1,254 subjects from 6 global collaborators. Sample metadata almost always included a de-identified subject ID, COVID-19 status, age in years and sex. Where HLA class I and class II types were available, the types were taken from metadata supplied by the sample provider, not from assay-based typing. Broad study findings and their caveats: The quantity of clinical and demographic metadata differed by source and by participant and was supplied without curation.

V sheds 0 bases and J sheds 4 bases, leaving 22 bases between their ends. The CDR3 holds 19 amino acids from the cysteine to the phenylalanine. The read is trimmed to its CDR3 DNA, 57 bases read in frame from base 1. TCRbeta CDR3 regions were amplified from genomic DNA using the immunoSEQ Assay, a bias-controlled multiplex PCR. Turning to the authors' computational methods: Nucleated cell counts per sample were estimated from amplification of reference gene primers within the assay. Sequence reads were collapsed and filtered to measure the absolute abundance of every unique TCRbeta CDR3 rearrangement. Productive Simpson clonality was computed per sample as the square root of Simpson's diversity index over productive rearrangements. TCRdb mirrors the immuneACCESS table, restricted to in-frame sequences. Some clones are absent from its copies; in checked studies, under half trace to an unresolved V gene, and the reason for the others is unknown. That table supplies the V and J calls and clone size; D and trimming were determined from the DNA. The sample table shows some 81,000 clones, and 90% to 95% are seen once. The ten largest account for almost 4.5% of the sample.

Collaborating institutions collected whole blood in K2EDTA tubes following their own protocols. For TCRbeta analysis, collaborator samples were shipped as frozen whole blood, as isolated PBMCs, or as DNA extracted from either sample type. Notes on this clone: What this receptor recognizes is not known. No quality values exist for individual bases; no much larger clone is one base distant.

Here the chain combines TRBV23-1 and TRBJ2-1, with a tentative D gene TRBD2 over 6 matching bases. TRBV23-1 is flagged as an ORF with uncertain function. This TCR came from a human donor with active COVID-19. The donor label of this sample is uncertain. The sequenced material came from peripheral blood. DNA sequence: TGCGCCAGCAGTCAATCCATTAGGGGTCATCCGGGACTGTACAATGAGCAGTTCTTC. Translated, it gives CASSQSIRGHPGLYNEQFF.